This is a list of T cell receptor beta chains from one sample in a study of metastatic and nonmetastatic thyroid tumors. TCRdb reanalyzed the PCR reads via MiXCR. The sample yields under 20,000 clones, approximately 16% seen once. The specimen sequenced was blood. These receptors were obtained from a male donor with papillary thyroid cancer or a benign thyroid nodule (not recorded which). Some clones in this sample may be carry-over from other donors' samples. CDR3s include the opening cysteine and the closing phenylalanine or tryptophan. D genes are given only for firm matches. Expanded clones get a size class; other rows say once, few or many, or leave the size out.

>TRBJ2-5|TRBD1|many|TRBV2
TGTGCCAGCAGTGACGACAGGGACCAAGAGACCCAGTACTTC
CASSDDRDQETQYF
>TRBJ1-3|NA|NA|TRBV7-8
TGTGCCAGCAGCTTAATCAGCCGTTCTGGAAACACCATATATTTT
CASSLISRSGNTIYF
>TRBJ2-7|TRBD1|many|TRBV19
TGTGCCAGTACTAGACAGGGCGACAACGAGCAGTACTTC
CASTRQGDNEQYF
>TRBJ2-5|TRBD2|many|TRBV4-1
TGCGCCAGCAGCCAAGTCGGGGGCAGCGGGAGGGCAGAGACCCAGTACTTC
CASSQVGGSGRAETQYF
>TRBJ1-1|NA|few|TRBV6-2/TRBV6-3
TGTGCCAGCAGCCACGGGGCAGCCGGAGGAGCTTTCTTT
CASSHGAAGGAFF
>TRBJ2-7|TRBD2|few|TRBV6-5
TGTGCCAGCAGTTACTCCGGGACTAGGATTCCCTACGAGCAGTACTTC
CASSYSGTRIPYEQYF
>TRBJ1-5|NA|many|TRBV20-1
TGCAGTGCTTACCTAACCAATCAGCCCCAGCATTTT
CSAYLTNQPQHF
>TRBJ2-7|TRBD2|NA|TRBV5-5
TGTGCCAGCAGCTTGATCGGCGGCCGGGGGGACGAGCAGTACTTC
CASSLIGGRGDEQYF
>TRBJ1-4|TRBD1|NA|TRBV18
TGTGCCAGCTCAACCACAGGGGGCGCAACTAATGAAAAACTGTTTTTT
CASSTTGGATNEKLFF
>TRBJ2-7|TRBD2|many|TRBV5-4
TGTGCCAGCAGCTTGGCAGGGACTAGCGGGAGGATCGAGCAGTACTTC
CASSLAGTSGRIEQYF
>TRBJ1-5|NA|few|TRBV28
TGTGCCAACAGTTCGGAGGCGTTCAGACGGCAGCCCCAGCATTTT
CANSSEAFRRQPQHF
>TRBJ1-2|NA|NA|TRBV13
TGTGCCAGCAGCAGAGGGAGGGGGGGCGTTTTGAGCTACACCTTC
CASSRGRGGVLSYTF
>TRBJ2-7|TRBD2|many|TRBV20-1
TGCAGTGCTAGAAGGGGAGGGGAGCGGTACTTC
CSARRGGERYF
>TRBJ1-1|NA|many|TRBV12-3/TRBV12-4
TGTGCCAGCTCATTTGGCGGGTTTGGCACTGAAGCTTTCTTT
CASSFGGFGTEAFF
>TRBJ2-1|NA|many|TRBV5-1
TGCGCCAGCAGGGCTTGGTCCGAAAATGAGCAGTTCTTC
CASRAWSENEQFF
>TRBJ2-7|TRBD2|many|TRBV7-9
TGTGCCAGCAGCTTAGTAAAACTAGCGGGAGTCGGTTCCTACGAGCAGTACTTC
CASSLVKLAGVGSYEQYF
>TRBJ2-7|TRBD1|NA|TRBV11-2
TGTGCCAGCAGCTTAGGGACAGGGCTCGAGCAGTACTTC
CASSLGTGLEQYF
>TRBJ1-5|NA|many|TRBV5-1
TGCGCCAGCAGCTTACGGTACGGGGAGCAGCCCCAGCATTTT
CASSLRYGEQPQHF
>TRBJ1-5|NA|many|TRBV28
TGTGCCAGCAGTTTTAGCAGGGAGAGAATTGGCAATCAGCCCCAGCATTTT
CASSFSRERIGNQPQHF
>TRBJ1-2|NA|few|TRBV28
TGTGCCAGCAGTTTAAGTGGGAGGGGCGGCTACACCTTC
CASSLSGRGGYTF
>TRBJ2-3|TRBD2|once|TRBV3-1
TGTGCCAGCAGCCAAGGGTGGACTAGCGGGGTAATCACAGATACGCAGTATTTT
CASSQGWTSGVITDTQYF
>TRBJ2-7|TRBD2|medium-sized|TRBV20-1
TGCAGTGCTAGAGGACTAGCGGAGTCAACCGAGCAGTACTTC
CSARGLAESTEQYF
>TRBJ1-2|TRBD1|few|TRBV6-1
TGTGCCAGCAGTCCGCCTTTGGGACAGGGATATGGCTACACCTTC
CASSPPLGQGYGYTF
>TRBJ2-5|TRBD2|many|TRBV11-2
TGTGCCAGCAGCCTAGGACTAGCGGCTTATCAAGAGACCCAGTACTTC
CASSLGLAAYQETQYF
>TRBJ2-5|NA|many|TRBV5-5
TGTGCCAGCAGCTTGCCAGGGGAGGAGACCCAGTACTTC
CASSLPGEETQYF
>TRBJ2-1|TRBD2|NA|TRBV20-1
TGCAGTGCTAGAGGGGGGGAGGGTCTACAATGGGATGAGCAGTTCTTC
CSARGGEGLQWDEQFF
>TRBJ2-3|NA|NA|TRBV28
TGTGCCTGCAGCCTATTAACGAGCGGGCAAATCACAGATACTCAGTATTTT
CACSLLTSGQITDTQYF
>TRBJ2-1|TRBD1|many|TRBV30
TGTGCCTGGAGTCCGGGACAGGGGGTCAATGAGCAGTTCTTC
CAWSPGQGVNEQFF
>TRBJ2-7|TRBD2|many|TRBV19
TGTGCCAGTAGTTGGGGAGGGAACTACGAGCAGTACTTC
CASSWGGNYEQYF
>TRBJ1-6|NA|once|TRBV11-2
TGTGCCAGCAGCGACCTCTTACAACCTAATTCACCCCTCCACTTT
CASSDLLQPNSPLHF
>TRBJ2-7|NA|many|TRBV5-6
TGTGCCAGCAGCCTGGAGGGGGAATCCTACGAGCAGTACTTC
CASSLEGESYEQYF
>TRBJ2-7|TRBD2|NA|TRBV9
TGTGCCAGCAGCGTAGATGGCGGGAGGCCCTACGAGCAGTACTTC
CASSVDGGRPYEQYF
>TRBJ1-1|TRBD1|many|TRBV5-7
TGTGCCAGCAGCTGGTGGACAGGGGCAAGAACGAACACTGAAGCTTTCTTT
CASSWWTGARTNTEAFF
>TRBJ2-1|TRBD1|many|TRBV6-1
TGTGCCAGCAGTACCCCGGGACAGGGGGTTAATGAGCAGTTCTTC
CASSTPGQGVNEQFF
>TRBJ2-1|NA|many|TRBV7-6
TGTGCCAGCAGCTCCCCCCATGGCGGGTTAGACGATGAGCAGTTCTTC
CASSSPHGGLDDEQFF
>TRBJ1-1|NA|many|TRBV20-1
TGCAGTGCTAGTGAGGACCCACTGAACACTGAAGCTTTCTTT
CSASEDPLNTEAFF
>TRBJ2-5|NA|many|TRBV5-8
TGTGCCAGTATAGAGAGAGTAAGGGAGACCCAGTACTTC
CASIERVRETQYF
>TRBJ1-2|NA|NA|TRBV25-1
TGTGCCAGCAGTGAGGCAGGAGAGAACTATGGCTACACCTTC
CASSEAGENYGYTF
>TRBJ2-5|NA|many|TRBV5-5
TGTGCCAGCAGCTTTGAGGTGGAGACCCAGTACTTC
CASSFEVETQYF
>TRBJ2-7|TRBD2|many|TRBV7-8
TGTGCCAGCAGTCGGACTAGCGGGAGTTTCTACGAGCAGTACTTC
CASSRTSGSFYEQYF
>TRBJ2-7|NA|many|TRBV6-2/TRBV6-3
TGTGCCACTCAGACAGCATTATACGAGCAGTACTTC
CATQTALYEQYF
>TRBJ1-3|NA|few|TRBV5-4
TGTGCCAGCAGAGGAAACACCATATATTTT
CASRGNTIYF
>TRBJ2-5|NA|many|TRBV5-6
TGTGCCAGCAGCAAACGGGAGACCCAGTACTTC
CASSKRETQYF
>TRBJ2-3|TRBD2|many|TRBV7-2
TGTGCCAGCAGCTTAGCGGGAGGGTCAGATACGCAGTATTTT
CASSLAGGSDTQYF
>TRBJ2-1|NA|many|TRBV4-1
TGCGCCAGCAGGACCGCGGTTGGTAGAAACTTGGACAATGAGCAGTTCTTC
CASRTAVGRNLDNEQFF
>TRBJ2-1|TRBD2|many|TRBV24-1
TGTGCCACCAGTGATTCTAGCGGGAGATTCTACAATGAGCAGTTCTTC
CATSDSSGRFYNEQFF
>TRBJ2-2|TRBD2|many|TRBV6-1
TGTGCCAGCAGCAATATAGCGGGAGCTACCGGGGAGCTGTTTTTT
CASSNIAGATGELFF
>TRBJ2-5|TRBD2|many|TRBV12-3/TRBV12-4
TGTGCCAGCCGCCCGGGACTAGCGAAAGAGACCCAGTACTTC
CASRPGLAKETQYF
>TRBJ1-6|NA|NA|TRBV4-1
TGCGCCAGCAGCCAAGGGGCGGGGAATTCACCCCTCCACTTT
CASSQGAGNSPLHF
>TRBJ1-6|TRBD1|medium-sized|TRBV5-6
TGTGCCAGCAGCTTTGGACAGGGTTGGAATTCACCCCTCCACTTT
CASSFGQGWNSPLHF
>TRBJ2-3|NA|medium-sized|TRBV27
TGTGCCAGCAGTTTTGGAGGAGGTAGCACAGATACGCAGTATTTT
CASSFGGGSTDTQYF
>TRBJ1-6|NA|many|TRBV10-3
TGTGCCATCAGGCCACAGGGCTCTTCGGGGTCACCCCTCCACTTT
CAIRPQGSSGSPLHF
>TRBJ1-1|NA|few|TRBV6-5
TGTGCCAGCAGTTACGCGGGGGCGCATGATGAAGCTTTCTTT
CASSYAGAHDEAFF
>TRBJ1-5|TRBD1|many|TRBV12-3/TRBV12-4
TGTGCCAGCGGGACAGATAAGCAGCCCCAGCATTTT
CASGTDKQPQHF